This T cell receptor (beta chain) originates from a study of T cell repertoires in cytomegalovirus infection (dated by TCRdb to the late 2010s). Regarding the study in general: The HLA type of each donor mattered for the analysis, because public TCR beta signatures pointed to carriage of CMV infection along with the matching HLA type.

The CDR3 covers 15 residues, taking in both the cysteine and the phenylalanine. The entry retains the CDR3 DNA only, 45 bases that are in frame from base 1. CDR1 MDHEN and CDR2 SYDVKM are derived from the germline V gene. V gives up 7 bases and J gives up 3 bases, and the segment between their germline ends measures 18 bases. Sequencing relied on an Illumina HiSeq 1500. TCRdb reprocessing: public reads trimmed at Q25 with fastp, clones called with MiXCR, in-frame beta chains kept. Each entry merges the rows of one CDR3 protein and shows their most common DNA and genes. The sample profile shows 400,000 to 550,000 distinct CDR3 sequences; 11% of them were found once. About a tenth of the sample is in the top ten clones. The study at large found these results: In the ex vivo response, HLA-C-restricted CMV-specific TCR beta clonotypes were dominant, and in two of eight donors the single most frequent clonotype came from this HLA-C-restricted group. In both this cohort and an independent roughly 360-donor cohort, the cumulative frequency of public TCR beta family members distinguished carriers of CMV infection plus the relevant HLA type.

This clonotype was recorded at least ten times. This receptor's antigen is unknown. Per-base quality was not reported, and no clone a single base away is much larger than it. The specimen sequenced was PBMCs. This TCR came from a human donor in good health (CMV status not recorded). Some clones in this sample may be carry-over from other donors' samples. The chain joins TRBV28 to TRBJ2-5; the D gene is tentatively TRBD1 or TRBD2, each matching 5 bases. The sequenced DNA: TGTGCCAGCACCCTAGGTGGGACGGTAAAAGAGACCCAGTACTTC. The encoded protein is CASTLGGTVKETQYF.